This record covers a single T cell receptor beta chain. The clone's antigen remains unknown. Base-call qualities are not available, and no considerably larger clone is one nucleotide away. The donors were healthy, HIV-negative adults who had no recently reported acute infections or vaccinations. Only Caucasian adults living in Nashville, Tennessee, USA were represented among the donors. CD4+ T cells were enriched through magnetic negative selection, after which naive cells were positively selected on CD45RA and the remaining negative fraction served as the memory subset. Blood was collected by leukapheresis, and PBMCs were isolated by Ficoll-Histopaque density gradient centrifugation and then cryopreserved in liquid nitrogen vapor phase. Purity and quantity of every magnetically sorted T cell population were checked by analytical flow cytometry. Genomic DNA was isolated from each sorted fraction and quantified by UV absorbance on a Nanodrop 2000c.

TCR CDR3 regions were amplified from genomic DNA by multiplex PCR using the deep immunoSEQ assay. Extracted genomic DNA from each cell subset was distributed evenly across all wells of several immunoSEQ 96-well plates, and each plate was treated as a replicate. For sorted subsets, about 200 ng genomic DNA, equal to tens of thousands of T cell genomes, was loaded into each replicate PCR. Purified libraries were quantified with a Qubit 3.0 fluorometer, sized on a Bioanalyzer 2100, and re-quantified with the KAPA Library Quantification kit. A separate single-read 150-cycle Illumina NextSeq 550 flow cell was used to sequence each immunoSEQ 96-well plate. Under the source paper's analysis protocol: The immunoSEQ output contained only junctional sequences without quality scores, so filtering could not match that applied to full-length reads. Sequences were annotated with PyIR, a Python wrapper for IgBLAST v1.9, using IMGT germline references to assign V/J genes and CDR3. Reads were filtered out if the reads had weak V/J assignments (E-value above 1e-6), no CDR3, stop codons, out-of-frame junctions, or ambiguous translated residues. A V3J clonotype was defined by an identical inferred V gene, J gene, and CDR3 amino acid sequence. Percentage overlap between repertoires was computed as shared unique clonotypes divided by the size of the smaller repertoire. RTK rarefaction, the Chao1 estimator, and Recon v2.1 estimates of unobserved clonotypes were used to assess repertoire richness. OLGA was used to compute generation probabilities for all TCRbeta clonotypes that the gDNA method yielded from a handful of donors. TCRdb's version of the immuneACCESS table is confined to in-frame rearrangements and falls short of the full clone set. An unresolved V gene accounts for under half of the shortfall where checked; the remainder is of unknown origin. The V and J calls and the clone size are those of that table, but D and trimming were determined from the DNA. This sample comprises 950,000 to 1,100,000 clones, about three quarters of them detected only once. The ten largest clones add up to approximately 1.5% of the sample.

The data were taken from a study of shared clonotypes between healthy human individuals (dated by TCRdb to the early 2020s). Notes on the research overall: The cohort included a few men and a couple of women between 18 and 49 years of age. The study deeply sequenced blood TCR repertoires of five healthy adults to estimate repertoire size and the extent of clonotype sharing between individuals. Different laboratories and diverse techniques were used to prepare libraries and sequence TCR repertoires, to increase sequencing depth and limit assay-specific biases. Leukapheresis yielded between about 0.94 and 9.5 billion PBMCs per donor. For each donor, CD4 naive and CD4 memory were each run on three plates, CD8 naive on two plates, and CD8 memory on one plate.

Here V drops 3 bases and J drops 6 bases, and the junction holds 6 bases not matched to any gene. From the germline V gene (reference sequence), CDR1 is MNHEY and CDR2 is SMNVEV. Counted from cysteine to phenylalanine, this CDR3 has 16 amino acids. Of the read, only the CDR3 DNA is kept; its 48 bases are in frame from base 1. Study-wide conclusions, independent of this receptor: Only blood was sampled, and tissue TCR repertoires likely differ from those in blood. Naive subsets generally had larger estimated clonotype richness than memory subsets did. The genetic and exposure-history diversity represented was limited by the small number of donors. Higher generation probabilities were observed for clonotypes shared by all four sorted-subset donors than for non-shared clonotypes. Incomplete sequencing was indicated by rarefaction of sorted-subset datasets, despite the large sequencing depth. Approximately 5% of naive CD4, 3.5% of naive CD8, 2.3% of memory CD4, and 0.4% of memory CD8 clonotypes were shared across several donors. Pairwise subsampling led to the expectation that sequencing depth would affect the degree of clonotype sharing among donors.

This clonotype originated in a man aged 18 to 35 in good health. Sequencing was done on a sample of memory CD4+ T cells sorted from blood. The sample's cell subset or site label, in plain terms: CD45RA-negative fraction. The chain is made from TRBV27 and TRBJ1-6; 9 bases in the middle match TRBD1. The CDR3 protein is CASSFQQGAGNSPLHF. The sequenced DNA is TGTGCCAGCAGTTTTCAACAGGGGGCGGGTAATTCACCCCTCCACTTT.